This T cell receptor beta chain was obtained from a study of cytomegalovirus exposure and HLA in healthy donors (dated by TCRdb to about 2017). About the full investigation: In an earlier analysis of some 610 of the donors, under 300 Gb of sequence data and 90 million to 130 million unique TCR beta sequences from 150 million to 200 million T cells were reported. Around 300 gigabases of sequencing data and tens of millions of unique TCR sequences were included in an early release covering over 600 HLA-typed donors. Of the roughly 400 genotyped donors, about 80% fell in the genetic ancestry cluster associated with self-reported Caucasian donors. The aim of the study was to test whether cataloging public T cell receptors could identify signatures of past pathogen exposure. The study profiled the T cell repertoires of 500 to 800 subjects by immunosequencing and related them to cytomegalovirus serostatus. In addition to the first cohort of approximately 650 subjects, a separate validation cohort of approximately 130 different subjects was used. To predict cytomegalovirus infection status, the study brought together high-throughput TCR immunosequencing, statistical association of individual TCRs with disease status, and machine learning. A later analysis re-analyzed previously published TCR beta repertoires from 500 to 700 donors and added high-resolution HLA genotyping to study TCR occurrence patterns. Rather than drawing on any new phenotypic data, the later analysis identified candidate immune exposures from TCR beta sequences and the way those sequences occurred across donors. An earlier analysis of 587 of the donors applied high-throughput TCR beta sequencing to assess whether each TCR beta V gene segment acted as functional or pseudogenic. Donor age, sex, ethnicity and CMV serostatus were compiled together with the repertoire data. Genome-wide SNP genotypes for about 65% of the 666 donors were used in a later genetic analysis, which treated that subset as a discovery cohort. All discovery cohort repertoires had been generated using a single sequencing platform. HLA typing covered class I and class II loci at four-digit resolution. Typing coverage varied by locus: about 620-630 donors for A, B, C, DRB1 and DQB1; roughly 560 for DQA1; approximately 570 for DPA1; about 450 for DPB1. Four or five DR-DQ haplotypes were handled as single units for association and clustering, since linkage in the cohort was strong. Among 398 genotyped donors of the cohort, an average of 235,054 unique TCR beta nucleotide sequences were sequenced per donor, around a sixth of them non-productive. The investigation overall reported the following: In vitro tests confirmed that a few of the cytomegalovirus-associated TCR beta chains recognize cytomegalovirus antigens. The authors suggested that the approach could potentially be extended to other disease states and immunological phenotypes. A later analysis associated 15,000 to 20,000 TCR beta sequences with specific HLA alleles at a false discovery rate of 0.05. Cytomegalovirus status was reported to be diagnosed by the classifier with high specificity and sensitivity in both the original and validation cohorts. A later genetic analysis associated a missense DCLRE1C variant with V-gene and J-gene trimming of TCR beta chains, and an independent cohort replicated the association. The only immune exposure information available for the cohort was CMV serostatus. A later analysis found that HLA-associated TCR beta chains were more clonally expanded and had lower generation probabilities than equally common non-associated chains. Correlated functional status among segregating V segments might reflect linkage disequilibrium, but an unknown experimental factor could not be ruled out. A cluster of highly shared sequence variants was judged likely to be a technical artifact of the sequencing pipeline. Because the 87-base-pair reads could not distinguish some IMGT-functional V segments, including TRBV6-2 and TRBV6-3, those segments were excluded. The earlier analysis of approximately 590 of the donors excluded approximately 15 rarely observed V segments, including chromosome 9 orphons, because counts were too low. An earlier analysis of several hundred of the donors showed that most TCR beta V segments appeared in productive rearrangements either about 87% or about 30% of the time, which broadly matched IMGT annotations. Because HLA typing was missing for some donors at each locus, association tests included only the typed subset. A later genetic analysis reported fewer N-insertions in productive TCRs among donors in an Asian-associated ancestry cluster than the roughly 720-donor mean. A total of fewer than 200 TCR beta chains were listed by the study as associated with cytomegalovirus. When HLA alleles, especially DR and DQ, strongly co-occurred, attributing TCR associations to individual alleles was difficult. Across donors, most TCR sequences were observed very rarely, whereas some public TCRs were present in many individuals. In a later analysis, most CMV-associated TCR beta chains were found to appear HLA-restricted, with HLA associations seemingly driven largely by CMV exposure. In this cohort, only TCR beta chains were sequenced, and detectable features were limited by the absence of alpha or paired-chain data. According to a later analysis, parvovirus B19, influenza, CMV and Epstein-Barr virus appeared linked to several top co-occurrence clusters. According to a later analysis, TCR association rates differed among HLA loci, with DRB1 alleles showing the most associated TCRs and HLA-C alleles showing the fewest. A further reported finding was that TCR beta sequences accurately predicted the HLA-A and HLA-B alleles for most subjects in the first cohort. Roughly uniform sequencing depth across donors was assumed in presence/absence analyses, although this assumption may not hold.

The cohort consisted of 650 to 850 healthy bone marrow donors. At the time of sampling, all cohort members were nominally healthy, though unrecorded immune exposures were likely present. The donor was CMV seronegative and belonged to the group of 352 seronegative cohort members. Every donor gave a peripheral blood sample, and the peripheral blood mononuclear cells from that sample were used for TCR beta sequencing. The Qiagen DNeasy Blood Extraction Kit was used to extract genomic DNA from the blood cell samples. This clone has more than one count but fewer than ten. Which antigen it targets is not known. Per-base quality was not reported, and no clone a single base away is much larger than it. As encoded in the germline V gene (reference sequence), CDR1 is GTSNPN while CDR2 is SVGIG. Compared with germline, V lacks 1 base and J lacks 2 bases; bases without a gene match: 6. The CDR3 starts with the cysteine, ends with the phenylalanine, and has 16 residues. The retained sequence is limited to the CDR3, 48 bases, with the frame set at the first base.

Library method: the immunoSEQ multiplex PCR assay. The multiplex PCR relied on a mix of 60 forward primers for TCR Vbeta segments and 13 reverse primers for TCR Jbeta segments. Amplification of the CDR3 region of rearranged TCR beta genes was performed with a multiplex PCR assay on genomic DNA. The Illumina HiSeq System was used to sequence the amplified TCR beta libraries as 87-base-pair reads. The study's processing was this. In a later analysis, some 80 million unique TCR beta chains were counted across the roughly 610 repertoires, and around 10 million of these chains were shared by at least two donors. Raw reads were error-corrected and collapsed into unique sequences by a nearest-neighbor algorithm in which closely related sequences were merged to remove PCR and sequencing errors. CDR3 sequences were aligned to IMGT reference sequences to assign V, D and J gene segments. For a sequence to be retained, a match of at least six nucleotides to both a V gene segment and a J gene segment was required. A rearrangement counted as productive if the CDR3 had no stop codons and remained in frame with V and J, and every other rearrangement counted as non-productive. CDR3 was defined according to IMGT convention as the region running from the second conserved V-encoded cysteine to the conserved J-encoded phenylalanine. In an earlier analysis of around 540 of the donors, sequences lacking an unambiguous match to a single V gene segment were excluded. An earlier analysis of over 450 of the donors classified V segments as functional when productive rearrangements were above 56.7% and as segregating when the standard deviation between donors was above 5%. A statistical classification framework was built to diagnose cytomegalovirus status from the catalog of TCR beta chain sequences. In a later analysis, TCR nucleotide sequences were compared against IMGT/GENE-DB human TR gene sequences so that V and J genes could be assigned. In a later analysis, CDR3 sequences and most-parsimonious VDJ recombination scenarios were assigned using the TCRdist pipeline. In a later analysis, every TCR beta chain was defined by the combination of its CDR3 amino acid sequence and its V-gene family, and reads without a unique V-gene family were dropped. A later analysis removed several hundred highly shared, low-generation-probability nucleotide sequences to deal with suspected cross-contamination and a sequencing artifact. A later analysis calculated a clonal expansion index for each public chain from normalized within-repertoire ranks of inferred template counts. Generation probabilities in a later analysis came from a VDJ recombination model fitted to out-of-frame rearrangements, and those results were checked against IGoR. Hypergeometric tests were used in a later analysis to score TCR-TCR, TCR-HLA and TCR-CMV co-occurrence, with a repertoire-size bias correction applied to the TCR pairs. To estimate false discovery rates, a later analysis permuted the HLA or CMV assignments 20 times. In a later analysis, co-occurring TCRs were grouped with DBSCAN, and TCRdist sequence similarity was added when clustering was performed within HLA-allele-positive subsets. Repertoires with fewer than 30,000 or more than 120,000 public chains were left out of co-occurrence clustering, as were four to six repertoires with anomalous nucleotide sharing. The table was pulled from immuneACCESS by TCRdb, which kept in-frame rearrangements only. Such tables lose some clones; where checked, under half of the loss comes from unresolved V genes, and the rest has no known cause. The D gene and trimming were derived from the DNA, and the V and J assignments and clone size from that table. In all, the sample holds some 93,000 clones, and about 81% of those were seen once. About 3.5% of the sample rests with the top ten.

The sequence joins TRBV30 to TRBJ2-3, with 10 central nucleotides matching TRBD2. The receptor comes from a woman aged 40 to 55 in good health and CMV-seronegative. Sequencing was carried out using PBMCs. The CDR3 has the sequence CAWSGGLASLTDTQYF. Read as DNA, the sequence is TGTGCCTGGAGTGGGGGACTAGCGAGCCTCACAGATACGCAGTATTTT.